Listed here are 5 T cell receptor beta chains from one sample, sequenced in a study of OX40 agonist ivuxolimab in advanced cancers. Produced via immunoSEQ multiplex PCR; TCRdb's table is partial and in-frame only. The data hold 55,000 to 75,000 clones, with roughly 85% observed a single time. The sample in question was CD4+ or CD8+ T cells sorted from blood, obtained in a trial of the OX40 agonist ivuxolimab. The receptors shown here come from an adult with an advanced solid tumor such as melanoma, head and neck, liver or kidney cancer.

The V gene is TRBV5-1, the J gene TRBJ2-5; 10 positions match TRBD2. The V and J ends lost 4 bases and 13 bases, in that order; junction bases with no gene match: 10. Germline V CDR1 and CDR2: SGHRS, YFSETQ. The CDR3 loop spans 13 amino acids. In nucleotides, the CDR3 is TGCGCCAGCAGCCCCGGACTAGCGGCCCCGCGGTACTTC. It yields the protein CASSPGLAAPRYF.

The chain couples TRBV5-6 to TRBJ2-7; the D is unclear. The CDR3 length is 11 residues. From germline, CDR1 is SGHDT and CDR2 YYEEEE. V dropped 3 bases and J dropped 3 bases, with 4 bases sitting between them. The CDR3 nucleotides read TGTGCCAGCAGCTCCTTCTACGAGCAGTACTTC. It specifies CASSSFYEQYF.

DNA for the CDR3: TGTGCCAGCACTCTATCTTTGAGGGGGCTCCACTATGGCTACACCTTC. Encoded protein: CASTLSLRGLHYGYTF. The chain has TRBV5-6 and TRBJ1-2; TRBD1 matches at 7 bases. Per the germline V gene, CDR1 is SGHDT and CDR2 is YYEEEE. Trimming at V came to 6 bases and at J to 3 bases, leaving 14 bases not matched to a gene. The CDR3 loop spans 16 amino acids.

The V and J genes are TRBV6-5 and TRBJ1-2; 9 nucleotides align to TRBD1. The germline CDR1 and CDR2 sequences are MNHEY and SVGAGI. CDR3 length: 14 residues. The V gene end was trimmed by 3 bases and the J gene end by 8 bases; junction bases not matched to a gene: 7. The CDR3 DNA reads TGTGCCAGCAGTTATCTGGGACAGGGCTCAGGCTACACCTTC. Translating gives CASSYLGQGSGYTF.

The V call is TRBV6-1, the J call TRBJ2-3, with 9 bases that match TRBD1. Unmatched junction bases numbered 7, after V lost 4 bases and J lost 2 bases. The germline V gene encodes CDR1 MNHNS and CDR2 SASEGT. There are 16 residues in the CDR3. The CDR3 coding sequence is TGTGCCAGCAGTGGGGGACAGGGATGGATCACAGATACGCAGTATTTT. Translation gives CASSGGQGWITDTQYF.